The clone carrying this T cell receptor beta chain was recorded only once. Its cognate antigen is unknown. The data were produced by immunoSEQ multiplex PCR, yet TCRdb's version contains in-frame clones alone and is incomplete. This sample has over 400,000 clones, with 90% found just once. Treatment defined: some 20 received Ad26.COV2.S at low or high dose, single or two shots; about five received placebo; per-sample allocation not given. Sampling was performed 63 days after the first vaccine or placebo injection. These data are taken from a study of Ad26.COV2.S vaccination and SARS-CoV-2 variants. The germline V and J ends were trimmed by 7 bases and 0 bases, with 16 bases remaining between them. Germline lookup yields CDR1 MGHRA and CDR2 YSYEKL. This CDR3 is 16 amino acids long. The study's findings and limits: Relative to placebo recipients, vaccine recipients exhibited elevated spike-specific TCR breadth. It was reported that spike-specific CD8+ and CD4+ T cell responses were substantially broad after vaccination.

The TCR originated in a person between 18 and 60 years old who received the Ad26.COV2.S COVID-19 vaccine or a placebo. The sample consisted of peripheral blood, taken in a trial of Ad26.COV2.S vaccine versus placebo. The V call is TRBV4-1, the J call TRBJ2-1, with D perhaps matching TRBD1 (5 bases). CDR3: CASNVGAYNSYNEQFF. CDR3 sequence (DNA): TGCGCCAGCAACGTTGGGGCATACAACTCCTACAATGAGCAGTTCTTC.